Listed below are T cell receptor beta chains from one sample, sequenced in a study of shared clonotypes between healthy human individuals. The method was immunoSEQ multiplex PCR; TCRdb's version includes in-frame clones alone and lacks a portion of them. The sample shows some 900,000 clones, more than 75% of them seen only once. Sequenced input: memory CD4+ T cells sorted from blood. These receptors came from a man between 18 and 29 years old in good health. Both conserved end residues are part of each CDR3. The D gene is left open where the match is weak. Clone size is shown for a subset of rows, as once, few, many or a class of expanded clone.

>TRBJ2-3|14|TRBD2|TRBV6-1|-
CASSVSGSTDTQYF
TGTGCCAGCAGTGTTAGCGGGAGCACAGATACGCAGTATTTT
>TRBJ1-6|14|TRBD1|TRBV30|-
CAWSSGTGIAPLHF
TGTGCCTGGAGTAGCGGGACAGGGATCGCACCCCTCCACTTT
>TRBJ1-4|14|-|TRBV18|-
CASSPGAGVEKLFF
TGTGCCAGCTCACCAGGCGCAGGGGTGGAAAAACTGTTTTTT
>TRBJ2-3|18|-|TRBV5-1|-
CASSFEQKMRLVTDTQYF
TGCGCCAGCAGCTTCGAGCAGAAAATGCGCCTGGTCACAGATACGCAGTATTTT
>TRBJ1-1|15|TRBD1|TRBV5-4|-
CASSITGQANTEAFF
TGTGCCAGCAGCATCACCGGACAGGCGAACACTGAAGCTTTCTTT
>TRBJ2-7|14|-|TRBV28|-
CASSHRSDFYEQYF
TGTGCCAGCAGTCACCGCTCAGACTTCTACGAGCAGTACTTC
>TRBJ2-1|14|-|TRBV6-6|-
CAPASDAFYNEQFF
TGTGCACCCGCTTCGGATGCATTCTACAATGAGCAGTTCTTC
>TRBJ2-6|18|-|TRBV5-1|once
CASSLGGHKISGANVLTF
TGCGCCAGCAGCTTAGGGGGACATAAAATCTCTGGGGCCAACGTCCTGACTTTC
>TRBJ2-3|15|TRBD2|TRBV19|few
CASSVAGGGTDTQYF
TGTGCCAGTAGTGTAGCGGGAGGGGGCACAGATACGCAGTATTTT
>TRBJ2-7|14|TRBD2|TRBV19|-
CASSLSGGPYEQYF
TGTGCCAGTAGTCTAAGCGGGGGGCCCTACGAGCAGTACTTC
>TRBJ2-3|14|TRBD2|TRBV6-5|-
CASQLAGGTDTQYF
TGTGCCAGCCAACTAGCGGGAGGCACAGATACGCAGTATTTT
>TRBJ1-6|18|-|TRBV4-1|-
CASSQERERGMGNSPLHF
TGCGCCAGCAGCCAAGAGAGGGAGCGGGGGATGGGGAATTCACCCCTCCACTTT
>TRBJ1-5|15|-|TRBV7-9|-
CASSRGQSGNQPQHF
TGTGCCAGCAGCCGCGGTCAAAGTGGGAATCAGCCCCAGCATTTT
>TRBJ2-1|16|-|TRBV6-1|-
CASSEDRAGRYNEQFF
TGTGCCAGCAGTGAAGACAGGGCGGGACGCTACAATGAGCAGTTCTTC
>TRBJ1-3|13|-|TRBV6-5|-
CASHMRSGNTIYF
TGTGCCAGCCACATGAGGTCTGGAAACACCATATATTTT
>TRBJ2-1|16|TRBD2|TRBV7-9|-
CASSVGLAVIYNEQFF
TGTGCCAGCAGCGTAGGACTAGCGGTTATATACAATGAGCAGTTCTTC
>TRBJ2-3|16|TRBD2|TRBV6-5|few
CASSSRLAGDRDTQYF
TGTGCCAGCAGTTCGAGACTAGCGGGGGACAGAGATACGCAGTATTTT
>TRBJ2-1|15|-|TRBV7-2|-
CASSQAVSSYNEQFF
TGTGCCAGCAGCCAAGCGGTAAGCTCCTACAATGAGCAGTTCTTC
>TRBJ1-2|13|-|TRBV6-1|-
CASSEGPRYGYTF
TGTGCCAGCAGTGAAGGTCCCCGCTATGGCTACACCTTC
>TRBJ1-1|17|-|TRBV27|-
CASSLKGNPQVGTEAFF
TGTGCCAGCAGTTTAAAAGGGAATCCCCAAGTTGGGACTGAAGCTTTCTTT
>TRBJ2-7|12|-|TRBV2|few
CASSDRSLEQYF
TGTGCCAGCAGTGATAGGTCCCTCGAGCAGTACTTC
>TRBJ2-1|16|TRBD2|TRBV11-3|-
CASSPGTSGSYNEQFF
TGTGCCAGCAGCCCAGGGACTAGCGGGAGTTACAATGAGCAGTTCTTC
>TRBJ2-3|13|-|TRBV9|-
CASGDASTDTQYF
TGTGCCTCGGGGGACGCAAGCACAGATACGCAGTATTTT
>TRBJ2-2|15|-|TRBV5-8|few
CASSSPGTSAGELFF
TGTGCCAGCAGCTCCCCCGGGACCAGCGCCGGGGAGCTGTTTTTT
>TRBJ1-1|13|-|TRBV30|-
CAWSQGYGTEAFF
TGTGCCTGGAGTCAGGGGTACGGCACTGAAGCTTTCTTT
>TRBJ1-1|15|TRBD1|TRBV6-5|-
CASSTLQGAGTEAFF
TGTGCCAGCAGTACACTACAGGGGGCGGGAACTGAAGCTTTCTTT
>TRBJ1-1|16|TRBD1|TRBV19|-
CASSTGTGVMNTEAFF
TGTGCCAGTAGCACCGGGACAGGTGTGATGAACACTGAAGCTTTCTTT
>TRBJ1-2|17|-|TRBV21-1|few
CASSTGTGVAFGYGYTF
TGTGCCAGCAGCACTGGGACAGGGGTGGCCTTTGGCTATGGCTACACCTTC
>TRBJ2-7|14|TRBD2|TRBV5-6|-
CASRTSGMIYEQYF
TGTGCCAGCAGGACTAGCGGGATGATTTACGAGCAGTACTTC
>TRBJ1-2|13|-|TRBV9|-
CASSHDSTYGYTF
TGTGCCAGCAGCCACGACAGCACCTATGGCTACACCTTC
>TRBJ2-3|15|TRBD2|TRBV14|-
CASSQLAASTDTQYF
TGTGCCAGCAGCCAACTAGCGGCTAGCACAGATACGCAGTATTTT
>TRBJ2-7|14|TRBD2|TRBV11-2|-
CASSPTSGAYEQYF
TGTGCCAGCAGCCCGACTAGCGGGGCCTACGAGCAGTACTTC
>TRBJ2-1|14|TRBD2|TRBV30|-
CAWTSGRAAYEQFF
TGTGCCTGGACTAGCGGGAGGGCCGCGTATGAGCAGTTCTTC
>TRBJ2-3|15|-|TRBV28|-
CASKGRGGLTDTQYF
TGTGCCAGCAAAGGGCGGGGAGGCCTCACAGATACGCAGTATTTT
>TRBJ2-6|12|TRBD1|TRBV6-1|-
CASSEQGEVLTF
TGTGCCAGCAGTGAACAGGGGGAAGTCCTGACTTTC
>TRBJ1-1|14|-|TRBV19|once
CASSMPRVNTEAFF
TGTGCCAGTAGTATGCCCCGCGTGAACACTGAAGCTTTCTTT
>TRBJ2-3|14|-|TRBV30|once
CACHCTGGMDTQYF
TGTGCCTGTCACTGCACTGGGGGCATGGATACGCAGTATTTT
>TRBJ1-1|16|-|TRBV18|-
CASSQGVMAPNTEAFF
TGTGCCAGCTCACAGGGGGTTATGGCCCCGAACACTGAAGCTTTCTTT
>TRBJ2-3|14|TRBD2|TRBV6-5|-
CASSYIAGGDTQYF
TGTGCCAGCAGTTACATAGCGGGCGGTGATACGCAGTATTTT
>TRBJ1-2|13|-|TRBV19|many
CASRTPRDHGYTF
TGTGCCAGTAGGACTCCGCGTGATCATGGCTACACCTTC
>TRBJ2-7|12|-|TRBV5-1|-
CASSLEARDGFF
TGCGCCAGCAGCTTAGAGGCTAGGGACGGATTCTTC